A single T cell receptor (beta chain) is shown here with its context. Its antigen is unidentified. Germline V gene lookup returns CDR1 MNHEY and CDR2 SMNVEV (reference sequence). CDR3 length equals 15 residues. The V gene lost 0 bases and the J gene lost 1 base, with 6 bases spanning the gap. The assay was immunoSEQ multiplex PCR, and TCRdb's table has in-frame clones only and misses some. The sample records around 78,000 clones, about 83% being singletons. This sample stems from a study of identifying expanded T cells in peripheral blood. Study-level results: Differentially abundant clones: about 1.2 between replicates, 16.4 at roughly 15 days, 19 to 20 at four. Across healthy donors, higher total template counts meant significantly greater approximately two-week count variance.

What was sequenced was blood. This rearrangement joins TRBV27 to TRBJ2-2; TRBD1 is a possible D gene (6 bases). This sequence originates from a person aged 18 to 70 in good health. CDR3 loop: CASSLSGGNTGELFF. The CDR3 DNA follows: TGTGCCAGCAGTTTATCAGGGGGGAACACCGGGGAGCTGTTTTTT.